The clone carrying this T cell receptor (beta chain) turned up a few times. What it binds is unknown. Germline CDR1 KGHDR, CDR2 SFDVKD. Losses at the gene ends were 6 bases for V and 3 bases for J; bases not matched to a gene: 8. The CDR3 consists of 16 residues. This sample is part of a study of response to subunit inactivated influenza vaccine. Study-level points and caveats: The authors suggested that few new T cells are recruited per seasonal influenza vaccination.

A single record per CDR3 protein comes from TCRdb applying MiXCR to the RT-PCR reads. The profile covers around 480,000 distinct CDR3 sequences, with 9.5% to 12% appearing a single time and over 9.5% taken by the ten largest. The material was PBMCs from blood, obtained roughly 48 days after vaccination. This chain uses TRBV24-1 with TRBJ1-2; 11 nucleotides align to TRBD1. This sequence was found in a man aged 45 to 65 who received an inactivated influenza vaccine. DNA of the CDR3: TGTGCCACCAGTCCGAATGCGGGACAGGGGGACTATGGCTACACCTTC. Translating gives CATSPNAGQGDYGYTF.